This T cell receptor beta chain was found in a study of cytotoxic CD8 clonotypes in ibrutinib-treated CLL. TCRdb's table, derived via immunoSEQ multiplex PCR, lists solely in-frame clones and lacks some. This sample carries about 50,000 clones, about three fifths of them seen once, and the ten largest clones take around 30%. This CDR3 has 16 residues. Per the germline V gene, CDR1 is SGHRS and CDR2 is YFSETQ. V lost 0 bases to trimming and J lost 7 bases; unmatched junction nucleotides: 13. This sequence originates from a human donor with chronic lymphocytic leukemia. The sequences come from PBMCs, collected after 24 months of ibrutinib treatment. The rearrangement joins TRBV5-1 to TRBJ2-7; TRBD2 matches 7 bases. DNA of the CDR3: TGCGCCAGCAGCTTGGACCAGCGGGGAGCTTCCTTGGAGCAGTACTTC. As protein: CASSLDQRGASLEQYF.